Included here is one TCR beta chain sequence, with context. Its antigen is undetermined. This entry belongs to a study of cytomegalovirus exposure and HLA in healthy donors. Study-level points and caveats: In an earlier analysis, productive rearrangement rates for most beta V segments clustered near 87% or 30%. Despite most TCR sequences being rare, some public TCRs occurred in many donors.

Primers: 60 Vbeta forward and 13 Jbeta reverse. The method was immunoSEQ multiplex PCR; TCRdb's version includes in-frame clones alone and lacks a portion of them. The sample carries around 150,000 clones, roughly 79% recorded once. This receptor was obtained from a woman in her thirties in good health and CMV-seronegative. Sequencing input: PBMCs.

This chain's CDR3 is CASSVDGTGNQPQHF. The CDR3, as DNA: TGTGCCAGCAGCGTAGACGGGACAGGGAATCAGCCCCAGCATTTT. The rearrangement links TRBV9 to TRBJ1-5; TRBD1 matches 9 bases. V was pared by 0 bases and J by 4 bases, with 2 bases of the junction left unmatched. This CDR3 has 15 residues. Germline CDR1 SGDLS, CDR2 YYNGEE.